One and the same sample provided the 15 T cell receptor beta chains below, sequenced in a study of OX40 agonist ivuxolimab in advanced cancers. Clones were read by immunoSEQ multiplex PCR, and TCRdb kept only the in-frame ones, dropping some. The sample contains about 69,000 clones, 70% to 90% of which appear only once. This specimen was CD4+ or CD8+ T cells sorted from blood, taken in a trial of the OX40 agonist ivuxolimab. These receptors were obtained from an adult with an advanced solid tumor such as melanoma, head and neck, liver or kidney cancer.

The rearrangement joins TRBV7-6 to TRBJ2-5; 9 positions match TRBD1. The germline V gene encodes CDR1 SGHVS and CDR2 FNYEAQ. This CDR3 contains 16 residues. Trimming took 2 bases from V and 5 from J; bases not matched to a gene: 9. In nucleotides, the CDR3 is TGTGCCAGCAGCTTACCCCTACAGGGGGCAGGGGAGACCCAGTACTTC. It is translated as CASSLPLQGAGETQYF.

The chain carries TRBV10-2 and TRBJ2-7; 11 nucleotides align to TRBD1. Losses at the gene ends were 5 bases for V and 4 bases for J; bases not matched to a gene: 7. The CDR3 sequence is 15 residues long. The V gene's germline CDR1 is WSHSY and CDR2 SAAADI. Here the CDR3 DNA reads TGCGCCAGCAGTTTCGCAGGGACAGGGGGATACGAGCAGTACTTC. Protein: CASSFAGTGGYEQYF.

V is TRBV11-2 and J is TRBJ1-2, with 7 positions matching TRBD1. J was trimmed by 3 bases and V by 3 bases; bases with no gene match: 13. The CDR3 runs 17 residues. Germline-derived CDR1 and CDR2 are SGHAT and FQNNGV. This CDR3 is CASSLDPNRGGDYGYTF. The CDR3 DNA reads TGTGCCAGCAGCTTGGACCCAAACAGGGGCGGGGACTATGGCTACACCTTC.

CDR3: CASSIDPRTGGSYEQYF. For the CDR3, the DNA is TGTGCCAGTAGTATAGACCCCCGGACAGGGGGGAGCTACGAGCAGTACTTC. The chain carries TRBV19 and TRBJ2-5; 10 bases agree with TRBD1. The J call is in doubt because the DNA end fits TRBJ2-7 better. The CDR3 is 17 amino acids. Germline CDR1 is LNHDA and CDR2 is SQIVND (reference sequence).

The CDR3 region has the DNA TGTGCCAGTAAAATGCGGGGGCGGACTGAAGCTTTCTTT. Translating gives CASKMRGRTEAFF. The chain carries TRBV19 and TRBJ1-1, with D perhaps TRBD1 (6 bases). This CDR3 is 13 amino acids long. Per the germline V gene, CDR1 is LNHDA and CDR2 is SQIVND (reference sequence). V was clipped by 7 bases and J by 5 bases, with 14 bases between them.

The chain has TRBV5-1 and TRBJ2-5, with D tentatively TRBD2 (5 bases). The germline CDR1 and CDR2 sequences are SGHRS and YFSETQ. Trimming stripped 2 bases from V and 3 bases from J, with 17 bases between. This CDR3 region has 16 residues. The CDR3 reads CASSFVPGGLKETQYF. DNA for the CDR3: TGCGCCAGCAGCTTTGTTCCGGGTGGACTTAAAGAGACCCAGTACTTC.

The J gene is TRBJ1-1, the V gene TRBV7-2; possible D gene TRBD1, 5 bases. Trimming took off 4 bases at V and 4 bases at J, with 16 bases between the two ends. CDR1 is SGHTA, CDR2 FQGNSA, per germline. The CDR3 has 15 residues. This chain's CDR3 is CASSSIGQGATEAFF. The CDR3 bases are TGTGCCAGCAGCTCGATTGGGCAGGGAGCCACTGAAGCTTTCTTT.

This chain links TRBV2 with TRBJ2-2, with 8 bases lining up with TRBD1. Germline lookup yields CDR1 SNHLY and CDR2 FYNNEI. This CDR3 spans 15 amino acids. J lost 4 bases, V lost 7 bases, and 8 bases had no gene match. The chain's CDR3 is CASKLGQASTGELFF. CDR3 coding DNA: TGTGCCAGCAAATTGGGACAGGCCTCCACCGGGGAGCTGTTTTTT.

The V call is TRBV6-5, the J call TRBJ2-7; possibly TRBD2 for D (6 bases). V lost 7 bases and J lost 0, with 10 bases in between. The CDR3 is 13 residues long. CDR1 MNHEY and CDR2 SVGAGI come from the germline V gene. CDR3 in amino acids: CASTAGPSYEQYF. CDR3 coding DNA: TGTGCCAGCACCGCGGGACCCTCCTACGAGCAGTACTTC.

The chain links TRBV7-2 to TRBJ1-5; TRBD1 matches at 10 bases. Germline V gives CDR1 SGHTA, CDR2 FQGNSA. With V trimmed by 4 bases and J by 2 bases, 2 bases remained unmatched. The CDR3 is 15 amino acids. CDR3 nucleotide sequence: TGTGCCAGCAGCTCTGGACAGGGGGGCAATCAGCCCCAGCATTTT. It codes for CASSSGQGGNQPQHF.

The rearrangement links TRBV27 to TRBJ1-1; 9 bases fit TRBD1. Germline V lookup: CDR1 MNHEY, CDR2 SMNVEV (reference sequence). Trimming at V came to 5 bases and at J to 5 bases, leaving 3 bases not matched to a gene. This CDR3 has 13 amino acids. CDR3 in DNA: TGTGCCAGCAGTCACAGGGGGCCTACTGAAGCTTTCTTT. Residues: CASSHRGPTEAFF.

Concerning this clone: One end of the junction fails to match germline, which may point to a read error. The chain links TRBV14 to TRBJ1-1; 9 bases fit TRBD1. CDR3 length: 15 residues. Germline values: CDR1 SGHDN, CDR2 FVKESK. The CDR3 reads CAISPFTGGAVEAFF. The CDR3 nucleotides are TGTGCCATCAGCCCTTTTACAGGGGGCGCCGTTGAAGCTTTCTTT.

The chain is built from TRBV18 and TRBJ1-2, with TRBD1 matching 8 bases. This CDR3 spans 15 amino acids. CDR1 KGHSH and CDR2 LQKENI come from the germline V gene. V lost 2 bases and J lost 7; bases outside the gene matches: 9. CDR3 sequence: CASSPGTGPGIGYTF. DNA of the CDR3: TGTGCCAGCTCACCAGGGACAGGTCCGGGTATTGGCTACACCTTC.

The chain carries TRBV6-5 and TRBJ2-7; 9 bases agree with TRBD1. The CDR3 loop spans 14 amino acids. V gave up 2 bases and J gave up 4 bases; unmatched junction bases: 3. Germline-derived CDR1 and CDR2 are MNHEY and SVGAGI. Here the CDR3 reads CASSYNRGPYEQYF. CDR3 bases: TGTGCCAGCAGTTACAACAGGGGGCCTTACGAGCAGTACTTC.

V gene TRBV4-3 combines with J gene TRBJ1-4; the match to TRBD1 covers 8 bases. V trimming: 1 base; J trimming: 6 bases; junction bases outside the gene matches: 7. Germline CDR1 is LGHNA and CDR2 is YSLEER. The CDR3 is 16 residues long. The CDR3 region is CASSQGAGGFYEKLFF. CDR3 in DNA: TGCGCCAGCAGCCAAGGGGCAGGGGGCTTCTATGAAAAACTGTTTTTT.